The clone carrying this TCR beta chain was detected a few times. The antigen remains unidentified. TCRdb called the RT-PCR reads again in MiXCR, with one record for every CDR3 protein. The profile shows around 320,000 distinct CDR3 sequences, 22% of them singletons. The sample comes from a study of response to subunit inactivated influenza vaccine. Whole-study findings and limits: Authors suggested that a seasonal influenza vaccination recruits few new T cells each time.

Trimming pared 4 bases from V and 5 bases from J, leaving 15 bases between. There are 14 residues in the CDR3. The germline V gene encodes CDR1 SGHRS and CDR2 YFSETQ. Sequenced here: PBMCs from blood, sampled less than 22 months after vaccination. This receptor was obtained from a man in his fifties or sixties who received an inactivated influenza vaccine. This chain uses TRBV5-1 with TRBJ1-1; D is unclear. The CDR3 sequence is CASSPDSRGTEAFF. Written as DNA, the CDR3 is TGCGCCAGCAGCCCGGACTCGCGTGGAACTGAAGCTTTCTTT. The full variable domain, in which reference TRBV5-1 and TRBJ1-1 provide the parts outside the CDR3, is KAGVTQTPRYLIKTRGQQVTLSCSPISGHRSVSWYQQTPGQGLQFLFEYFSETQRNKGNFPGRFSGRQFSNSRSEMNVSTLELGDSALYLCASSPDSRGTEAFFGQGTRLTVV.